This passage covers 9 T cell receptor beta chains from one sample sequenced in a study of cytomegalovirus exposure and HLA in healthy donors. Sequencing used immunoSEQ multiplex PCR; TCRdb keeps in-frame clones, though not all of them. The sample lists around 150,000 clones, 85% to 90% occurring once. Sample: PBMCs. The receptors derive from a young woman in good health and CMV-seropositive.

V is TRBV18 and J is TRBJ2-7, with a weak D call TRBD2 (7 bases). Germline V gives CDR1 KGHSH, CDR2 LQKENI. With 4 bases removed from V and 2 bases from J, the gap between germline ends came to 21 bases. CDR3 length equals 17 residues. The CDR3 coding sequence is TGTGCCAGCTCACGTCTGGGGGGCGGGAGACCTACCTACGAGCAGTACTTC. It yields the protein CASSRLGGGRPTYEQYF. Drawing the rest from reference TRBV18 and TRBJ2-7, the complete variable domain is NAGVMQNPRHLVRRRGQEARLRCSPMKGHSHVYWYRQLPEEGLKFMVYLQKENIIDESGMPKERFSAEFPKEGPSILRIQQVVRGDSAAYFCASSRLGGGRPTYEQYFGPGTRLTVT.

Only a few counts were recorded for this clone. CDR3 in DNA: TGTGCCACCCAGGGGGCGGGGAACATGAACACTGAAGCTTTCTTT. Protein: CATQGAGNMNTEAFF. The chain combines TRBV19 with TRBJ1-1; 8 bases fit TRBD1. Germline values: CDR1 LNHDA, CDR2 SQIVND (reference sequence). The CDR3 extends over 15 amino acids. V shed 10 bases, J shed 0 bases, and the junction held 10 bases outside the gene matches.

V and J are TRBV29-1 and TRBJ2-3; D not resolved. V was pared by 6 bases and J by 2 bases, with 15 bases between. In germline, CDR1 is SQVTM, CDR2 ANQGSEA. CDR3 length: 14 residues. The chain's CDR3 is CSVRPNVVTDTQYF. DNA of the CDR3: TGCAGCGTGCGCCCTAACGTAGTCACAGATACGCAGTATTTT.

This clone has a single count. J is TRBJ1-5 and V is TRBV19; 9 nucleotides line up with TRBD1. CDR3 length: 17 amino acids. V shed 4 bases, J shed 2 bases, and the junction held 9 bases outside the gene matches. Germline values: CDR1 LNHDA, CDR2 SQIVND (reference sequence). In DNA, the CDR3 is TGTGCCAGTAGTAACCCGTTGGGGACAGGGCGCAATCAGCCCCAGCATTTT. Its translation: CASSNPLGTGRNQPQHF.

This clone was seen a single time. As DNA, the CDR3 is TGTGCCAGCAGCTCGGGACTAGCGGGAGTATACGAGCAGTACTTC. Translating it yields CASSSGLAGVYEQYF. This chain links TRBV7-9 with TRBJ2-7; 14 positions match TRBD2. Trimming removed 4 bases from V and 4 bases from J; junction bases left unmatched: 3. The CDR3 runs to 15 residues. Germline CDR1 is SEHNR and CDR2 is FQNEAQ (reference sequence).

V is TRBV5-6 and J is TRBJ1-2; maybe TRBD1 (5 bases). CDR1 SGHDT and CDR2 YYEEEE come from the germline V gene. This CDR3 comprises 15 residues. With 0 bases removed from V and 1 base from J, the gap between germline ends came to 10 bases. CDR3 nucleotide sequence: TGTGCCAGCAGCTTGGTCGCGACAGTTAACTATGGCTACACCTTC. Translating gives CASSLVATVNYGYTF.

V and J are TRBV6-6 and TRBJ1-2; maybe TRBD1 (6 bases). This CDR3 has 13 amino acids. V lost 6 bases and J lost 7, with 15 bases in between. Looked up from germline, CDR1 is MNHNY and CDR2 is SVGAGI (reference sequence). CDR3 bases: TGTGCCAGCAGGCAACAGGGAGAGGGTGGCTACACCTTC. Encoded protein: CASRQQGEGGYTF.

The CDR3 nucleotides read TGTGCCAGCAGTGGAAGCGGGGGATTTCATACGCAGTATTTT. Translated, it gives CASSGSGGFHTQYF. J is TRBJ2-3 and V is TRBV2, with 8 bases fitting TRBD2. The CDR3 runs to 14 residues. J was trimmed by 7 bases and V by 4 bases; bases with no gene match: 7. Per the germline V gene, CDR1 is SNHLY and CDR2 is FYNNEI.

V is TRBV9 and J is TRBJ2-4; TRBD2 might be the D (7 bases). Germline V lookup: CDR1 SGDLS, CDR2 YYNGEE. With 0 bases removed from V and 7 bases from J, the gap between germline ends came to 11 bases. CDR3 length: 14 residues. For the CDR3, the DNA is TGTGCCAGCAGCGTAGAGGGGGAGGGGAACATTCAGTACTTC. Translation: CASSVEGEGNIQYF.